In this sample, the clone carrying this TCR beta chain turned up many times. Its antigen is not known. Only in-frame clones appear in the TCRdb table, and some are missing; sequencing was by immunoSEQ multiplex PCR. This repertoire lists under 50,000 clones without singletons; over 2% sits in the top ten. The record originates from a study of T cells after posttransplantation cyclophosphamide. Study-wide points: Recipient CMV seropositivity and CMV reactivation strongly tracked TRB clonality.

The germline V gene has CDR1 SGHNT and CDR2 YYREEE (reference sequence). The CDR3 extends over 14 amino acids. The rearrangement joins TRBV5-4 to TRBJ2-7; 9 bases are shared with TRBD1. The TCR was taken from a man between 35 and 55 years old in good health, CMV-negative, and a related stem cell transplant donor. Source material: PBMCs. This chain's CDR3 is CAYHWGQGTYEQYF. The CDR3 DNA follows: TGTGCTTACCACTGGGGACAGGGAACCTACGAGCAGTACTTC.